The rows below give T cell receptor beta chains drawn from one sample of a study of cytomegalovirus exposure and HLA in healthy donors. Clones were read by immunoSEQ multiplex PCR, and TCRdb kept only the in-frame ones, dropping some. The table has 130,000 or so clones, just under 75% seen once. Sequencing was carried out using PBMCs. These receptors originate from a man aged 35-49 years in good health and CMV-seropositive. The CDR3 runs from the conserved cysteine through the conserved F or W. The size entry is marked missing in some rows and otherwise reads once, few, many or a size class.

CDR3: CASSEAGPGGNQPQHF
J: TRBJ1-5
size: .
V: TRBV6-1

CDR3: CASDPDFAYEQYF
J: TRBJ2-7
size: .
V: TRBV2

CDR3: CAISEASGRDTQYF
J: TRBJ2-3
size: .
V: TRBV10-3

CDR3: CASRPSGSGANVLTF
J: TRBJ2-6
size: .
V: TRBV27

CDR3: CASSVASQGARRNEQYF
J: TRBJ2-7
size: few
V: TRBV9

CDR3: CASSLAINTYEQYF
J: TRBJ2-7
size: few
V: TRBV7-9

CDR3: CASSFASSPGYEQYF
J: TRBJ2-7
size: .
V: TRBV11-2

CDR3: CASSLVRGQPQHF
J: TRBJ1-5
size: .
V: TRBV11-2

CDR3: CASSKELQGEAFF
J: TRBJ1-1
size: .
V: TRBV5-4

CDR3: CASSERGDASYNEQFF
J: TRBJ2-1
size: .
V: TRBV10-1

CDR3: CASSPLLASGSGTGELFF
J: TRBJ2-2
size: few
V: TRBV18

CDR3: CASSVDGRASDTQYF
J: TRBJ2-3
size: .
V: TRBV9

CDR3: CASSSITFGTRIGQYF
J: TRBJ2-5
size: once
V: TRBV27

CDR3: CASSWTHQDSSQFF
J: TRBJ2-1
size: once
V: TRBV5-1

CDR3: CSVGTGGSEAFF
J: TRBJ1-1
size: .
V: TRBV29-1

CDR3: CAYYRDRGSSGANVLTF
J: TRBJ2-6
size: .
V: TRBV30

CDR3: CASTSQRVGNTIYF
J: TRBJ1-3
size: .
V: TRBV18

CDR3: CASSLDEKTPRNF
J: TRBJ1-2
size: few
V: TRBV11-1